A selection of T cell receptor beta chains follows, all from one sample in a study of neurological immune-mediated disorders. A single record per CDR3 protein comes from TCRdb applying MiXCR to the 5' RACE reads. Here the sample spans tens of thousands of distinct CDR3 sequences, 4.5% to 5.5% being singletons. Sequences were obtained from PBMCs. The source of these receptors is a man aged 25-45 years with multiple sclerosis. CDR3s include the opening cysteine and the closing phenylalanine or tryptophan. The order of the fields is CDR3 length, D gene, J gene, clone size, V gene, CDR3 DNA, CDR3 protein. The D gene is left open where the match is weak. Not all rows give a size; the values are once, few, many and, for expanded clones, a class.

>16|NA|TRBJ1-5|NA|TRBV28
TGTGCCAGCGGGGGCCTGGGGTCTAGACGTTCTCAGCCCCAGCATTTT
CASGGLGSRRSQPQHF
>16|NA|TRBJ2-1|many|TRBV12-3/TRBV12-4
TGTGCCAGCAGTCCTGCTGCGCTAGTGTCCTACAATGAGCAGTTCTTC
CASSPAALVSYNEQFF
>13|NA|TRBJ1-2|many|TRBV20-1
TGCAGTGCTAGTATACAGGGATCCTATGGCTACACCTTC
CSASIQGSYGYTF
>14|TRBD2|TRBJ2-3|many|TRBV20-1
TGCAGTGCTGGAACTAGCGGATCCACAGATACGCAGTATTTT
CSAGTSGSTDTQYF
>13|NA|TRBJ1-4|many|TRBV5-1
TGCGCCAGCAGCCCCAGGGAAAATTCAGAGCTGTTTTTT
CASSPRENSELFF
>14|NA|TRBJ1-1|many|TRBV5-1
TGCGCCAGCAGCACAGGGACCCCGGGCACTGAAGCTTTCTTT
CASSTGTPGTEAFF
>14|NA|TRBJ1-2|many|TRBV27
TGTGCCAGCAGTACATTACAGGGCGGCTATGGCTACACCTTC
CASSTLQGGYGYTF
>15|NA|TRBJ1-6|many|TRBV14
TGTGCCAGCAGCCAAGCGACAAGTTTAAATTCACCCCTCCACTTT
CASSQATSLNSPLHF
>12|NA|TRBJ2-2|few|TRBV4-1
TGCGCCAGCATGGGGAACACCGGGGAGCTGTTTTTT
CASMGNTGELFF
>13|NA|TRBJ1-2|few|TRBV20-1
TGCAGTGCCCCTGGACAGACCGACTATGGCTACACCTTC
CSAPGQTDYGYTF
>12|NA|TRBJ1-1|many|TRBV12-3/TRBV12-4
TGTGCCAGCAGATTCTTTAACACTGAAGCTTTCTTT
CASRFFNTEAFF
>13|NA|TRBJ2-6|many|TRBV6-5
TGTGCCAGCAGTTACGCCGGGGCCAACGTCCTGACTTTC
CASSYAGANVLTF
>12|NA|TRBJ1-2|many|TRBV2
TGTGCCTCAAAAAGGGAACAGTATGGCTACACCTTC
CASKREQYGYTF
>14|NA|TRBJ1-1|many|TRBV5-1
TGCGCCAGCAGGGCCGACAGACAGAACACTGAAGCTTTCTTT
CASRADRQNTEAFF
>14|NA|TRBJ2-1|many|TRBV5-1
TGCGCCAGCAGCTTCTACGGGTCCTACAATGAGCAGTTCTTC
CASSFYGSYNEQFF
>13|NA|TRBJ2-7|NA|TRBV20-1
TGCAGTGCTAGAGCCCCTAACAACTACGAGCAGTACTTC
CSARAPNNYEQYF
>16|TRBD2|TRBJ2-1|many|TRBV20-1
TGCAGTGCTAGAGTCCCTAGCGGGGCTACCTACAATGAGCAGTTCTTC
CSARVPSGATYNEQFF
>16|TRBD1|TRBJ1-2|NA|TRBV5-5
TGTGCCAGCAGCCCACAGGGGACGGGGGCAAACTATGGCTACACCTTT
CASSPQGTGANYGYTF
>15|NA|TRBJ2-7|many|TRBV5-1
TGCGCCAGCAGCTTGACGGCCTCGGGGGCCTACGAGCAGTACTTC
CASSLTASGAYEQYF
>14|NA|TRBJ2-7|many|TRBV6-5
TGTGCCAGCAGTTACTCCCGGGACCACCTGGGGCAGTACTTC
CASSYSRDHLGQYF
>14|TRBD1|TRBJ1-1|many|TRBV12-3/TRBV12-4
TGTGCCAGCAGCAACCGGACAGGGGGGACTGAAGCTTTCTTT
CASSNRTGGTEAFF
>16|TRBD2|TRBJ2-3|many|TRBV9
TGTGCCAGCAGCACCCAAGGGACTAGCGGGGCCGATACGCAGTATTTT
CASSTQGTSGADTQYF
>15|NA|TRBJ2-1|many|TRBV6-5
TGTGCCAGCAGTTACGCGGCTAGCGTGAACAATGAGCAGTTCTTC
CASSYAASVNNEQFF
>14|NA|TRBJ1-1|many|TRBV5-1
TGCGCCAGCAGCTTGGGGACAGTTTCCACTGAAGCTTTCTTT
CASSLGTVSTEAFF
>15|TRBD2|TRBJ2-1|few|TRBV5-1
TGCGCCAGCAGCTTGTCTCCTAGCGGGTACAATGAGCAGTTCTTC
CASSLSPSGYNEQFF
>15|NA|TRBJ2-3|many|TRBV9
TGTGCCAGCAGCGTAGAGAGAGGATCCACAGATACGCAGTATTTT
CASSVERGSTDTQYF
>14|NA|TRBJ1-1|many|TRBV25-1
TGTGCCAGCAGTGACCCATCAGGGTCCACTGAAGCTTTCTTT
CASSDPSGSTEAFF
>19|TRBD1|TRBJ1-1|many|TRBV6-5
TGTGCCAGCAGTTACTCAATCATTACGGGACAGGGTTGGAACACTGAAGCTTTCTTT
CASSYSIITGQGWNTEAFF
>14|NA|TRBJ2-4|many|TRBV20-1
TGCAGTGCTAGGAATCAACAGGGATCAGGCATTCAGTACTTC
CSARNQQGSGIQYF
>12|NA|TRBJ2-1|many|TRBV7-2
TGTGCCAGCAGCTTAGGGCGGCATGAGCAGTTCTTC
CASSLGRHEQFF
>12|NA|TRBJ2-1|NA|TRBV5-1
TGCGCCAGCAGCAAGGGTGTCAATGAGCAGTTCTTC
CASSKGVNEQFF
>16|TRBD1|TRBJ1-2|many|TRBV4-2
TGTGCCAGCAGCCGGGCGGGACAGGTTCGGGAGGATGGCTACACCTTC
CASSRAGQVREDGYTF
>14|TRBD1|TRBJ2-1|many|TRBV20-1
TGCAGTGCTCCAGGCCGACAGGGGGCGAATGAGCAGTTCTTC
CSAPGRQGANEQFF
>12|NA|TRBJ1-6|few|TRBV6-6
TGTGCCACTCAGTTAGAGAATTCACCCCTCAACTTT
CATQLENSPLNF
>14|NA|TRBJ2-3|many|TRBV12-3/TRBV12-4
TGTGCCAGCAGTTTGAGGGCAGGGGAGGGTACGCAGTATTTT
CASSLRAGEGTQYF
>17|TRBD2|TRBJ2-1|many|TRBV20-1
TGCAGTGCTAGAGATCAAAGGCGGGGGAGCAGAACGGATGAGCAGTTCTTC
CSARDQRRGSRTDEQFF
>12|NA|TRBJ1-2|many|TRBV29-1
TGCAGCGTCAAGGACGGCTTCTATGGCTACACCTTC
CSVKDGFYGYTF
>14|NA|TRBJ2-1|few|TRBV29-1
TGCAGCGTTGACCCAGGGACAAGGAGGGATGAGCAGTTCTTC
CSVDPGTRRDEQFF
>14|NA|TRBJ2-2|NA|TRBV7-6
TGTGCCAGCAGCTTAGTGGGAGTCGGCGGGGAGCTGTTTTTT
CASSLVGVGGELFF
>13|NA|TRBJ1-4|many|TRBV7-8
TGTGCCAGCAGCCGCGGACCTAATGAAAAACTGTTTTTT
CASSRGPNEKLFF
>14|NA|TRBJ1-1|NA|TRBV5-1
TGCGCCAGCAGCGAAGCGTACGGATTAGGGGAAGCTTTCTTT
CASSEAYGLGEAFF
>11|NA|TRBJ2-1|many|TRBV24-1
TGTGCCACCGCAATAAATAATGAGCAGTTCTTC
CATAINNEQFF
>13|NA|TRBJ1-5|many|TRBV27
TGTGCCAGCAGTACGGGGAGCAATCAGCCCCAGAATTTT
CASSTGSNQPQNF
>15|TRBD2|TRBJ2-3|many|TRBV7-9
TGTGCCAGCAGCTCGGCGGGGGGGCGCACAGATACGCAGTATTTT
CASSSAGGRTDTQYF
>11|NA|TRBJ2-7|many|TRBV7-9
TGTGCCACCCAGGGGCGATACGAGCAGTACTTC
CATQGRYEQYF